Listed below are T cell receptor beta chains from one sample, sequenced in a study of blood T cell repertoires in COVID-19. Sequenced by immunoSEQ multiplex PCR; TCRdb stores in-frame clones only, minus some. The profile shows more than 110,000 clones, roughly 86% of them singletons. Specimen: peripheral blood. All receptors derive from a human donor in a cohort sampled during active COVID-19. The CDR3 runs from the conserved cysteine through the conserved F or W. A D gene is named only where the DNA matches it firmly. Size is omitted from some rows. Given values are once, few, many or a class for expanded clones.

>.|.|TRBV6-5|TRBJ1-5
TGTGCCAGCAGTCTGGTCCCGAGGGAGCCCCAGCATTTT
CASSLVPREPQHF
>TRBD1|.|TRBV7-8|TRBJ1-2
TGTGCCAGCAGTGCCCTTCGCCAGGGGGTCTTGGGCTACACCTTC
CASSALRQGVLGYTF
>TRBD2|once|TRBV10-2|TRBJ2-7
TGCGCCAGCAGTTTGGGTGCCGGGACTAGCGGGAGTAAGCAGTACTTC
CASSLGAGTSGSKQYF
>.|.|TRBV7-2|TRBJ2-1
TGTGCCAGCAGCTTAAGAGGAGGACAGTTGATCCCCAATGAGCAGTTCTTC
CASSLRGGQLIPNEQFF
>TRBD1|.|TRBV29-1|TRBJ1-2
TGCAGCTCCTGGGGACAGGGAGGAGGCTACACCTTC
CSSWGQGGGYTF
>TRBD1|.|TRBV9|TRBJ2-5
TGTGCCAGCAGCGTACAGGGACAGCCCCAAGAGACCCAGTACTTC
CASSVQGQPQETQYF
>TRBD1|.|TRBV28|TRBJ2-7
TGTGCCAGCAGTTCCGCGAAGACAGGGTTCTCCTACGAGCAGTACTTC
CASSSAKTGFSYEQYF
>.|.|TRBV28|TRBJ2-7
TGTGCCAGCAGTGGCCCGGGGGGCGTTTCAATTTACGAGCAGTACTTC
CASSGPGGVSIYEQYF
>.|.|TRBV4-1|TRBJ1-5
TGCGCCAGCAGCCCCCGGGACTCCGGCCGCGATCAGCCCCAGCATTTT
CASSPRDSGRDQPQHF
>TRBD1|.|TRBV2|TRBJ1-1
TGTGCCAGCAGTGTACCCGACAGGGATGCATCGTCGAGCACTGAAGCTTTCTTT
CASSVPDRDASSSTEAFF
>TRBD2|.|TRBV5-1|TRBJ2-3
TGCGCCAGCAGCTTGAGTAGCGGGAGCACAGATACGCAGTATTTT
CASSLSSGSTDTQYF
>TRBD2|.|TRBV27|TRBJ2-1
TGTGCCAGCAGTTTTAGCGGCCTAGCGGGGTGGGATGAGCAGTTCTTC
CASSFSGLAGWDEQFF
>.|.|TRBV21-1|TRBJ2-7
TGTGCCAGCAGCAAACCCCTTGCCTTTTTTAGCCACGAGCAGTACTTC
CASSKPLAFFSHEQYF
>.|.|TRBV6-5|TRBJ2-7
TGTGCCAGCCGCGGGACAGCAAACGGCTACGAGCAGTACTTC
CASRGTANGYEQYF
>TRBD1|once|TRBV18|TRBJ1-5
TGTGCCAGCTCACTCGGGACAGGGACTCAGCCCCAGCATTTT
CASSLGTGTQPQHF
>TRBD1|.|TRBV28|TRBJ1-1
TGTGCCAGCAGTATACCGACAGGGGGGGGGACTGAAGCTTTCTTT
CASSIPTGGGTEAFF
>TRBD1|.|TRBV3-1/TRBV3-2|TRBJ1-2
TGTGCCAGCAGCCCGGACAGGGGGCTAAACGGCTACACCTTC
CASSPDRGLNGYTF
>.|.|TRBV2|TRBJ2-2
TGTGCCAGCAGTGTTAGGAGCGGTTACACCGGGGAGCTGTTTTTT
CASSVRSGYTGELFF
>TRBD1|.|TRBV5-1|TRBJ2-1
TGCGCCAGCAGCTTTCAGGGGGACCAGGGGGTCTTC
CASSFQGDQGVF
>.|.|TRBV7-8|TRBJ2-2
TGTGCCAGCAGCTCATCCCCCCGGACTCCGAACACCGGGGAGCTGTTTTTT
CASSSSPRTPNTGELFF
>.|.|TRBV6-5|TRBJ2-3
TGTGCCAGCAGTTACTCGCAAAGCAGCACAGATACGCAGTATTTT
CASSYSQSSTDTQYF
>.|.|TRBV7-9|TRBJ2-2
TGTGCCAGCAGCCCCGGGACAACGAACACCGGGGAGCTGTTTTTT
CASSPGTTNTGELFF
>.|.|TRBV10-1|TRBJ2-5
TGCGCCAGCAGTGTGGACAGCCAAGAGACCCAGTACTTC
CASSVDSQETQYF
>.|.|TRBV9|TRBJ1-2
TGTGCCAGCAGCCAACAGGGTTACTATGGCTACACCTTC
CASSQQGYYGYTF
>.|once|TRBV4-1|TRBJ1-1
TGCGCCAGCATGGACTTAGGGTTGAACACTGAAGCTTTCTTT
CASMDLGLNTEAFF
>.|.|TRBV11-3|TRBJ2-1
TGTGCCAGCAGCTTAGGGCTAGCTTTTACCTACAATGAGCAGTTCTTC
CASSLGLAFTYNEQFF
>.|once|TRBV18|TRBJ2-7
TGTGCCAGCTCACCACCCGAGACATACGAGCAGTACTTC
CASSPPETYEQYF
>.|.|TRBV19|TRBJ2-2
TGTGCCAGTAGTGCAGGACTGAACACCGGGGAGCTGTTTTTT
CASSAGLNTGELFF
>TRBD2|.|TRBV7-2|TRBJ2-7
TGTGCCAGCAGCCCTTTTTACCGGGGGGTCGACGAGCAGTACTTC
CASSPFYRGVDEQYF
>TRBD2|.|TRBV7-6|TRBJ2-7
TGTGCCAGCAGCACTACCTTAGCGGGAGGCCACGAGCAGTACTTC
CASSTTLAGGHEQYF
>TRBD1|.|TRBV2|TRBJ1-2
TGTGCCAGCAATGACAGGGTCTATGGCTACACCTTC
CASNDRVYGYTF
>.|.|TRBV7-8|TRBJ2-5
TGTGCCAGCAGCTTAGGACTGCAAGAGACCCAGTACTTC
CASSLGLQETQYF
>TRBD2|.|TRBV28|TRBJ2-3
TGTGCCAGCAGTACGGGTCGGGGGGGCACAGATACGCAGTATTTT
CASSTGRGGTDTQYF
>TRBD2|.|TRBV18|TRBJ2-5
TGTGCCAGCTCACCCCGGGACTATCAAGAGACCCAGTACTTC
CASSPRDYQETQYF
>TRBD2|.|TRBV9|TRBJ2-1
TGTGCCAGCAGCGTAGGCGGGAGGGGATACAATGAGCAGTTCTTC
CASSVGGRGYNEQFF
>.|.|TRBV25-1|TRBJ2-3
TGTGCCAGCAGTGCTGGGCTCCCCATCGCAGATCCGCAGTATTTT
CASSAGLPIADPQYF
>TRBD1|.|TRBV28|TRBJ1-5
TGTGCCAGCAGTCCTGGGACAGGGTCTCAGCCCCAGCATTTT
CASSPGTGSQPQHF
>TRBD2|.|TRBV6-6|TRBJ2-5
TGTGCCAGCCACGTCCAGCGGGGGATGGAGACCCAGTACTTC
CASHVQRGMETQYF
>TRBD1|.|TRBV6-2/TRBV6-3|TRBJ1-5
TGTGCCAGCAGTTACGGGACAGGGGGCAATAATCAGCCCCAGCATTTT
CASSYGTGGNNQPQHF
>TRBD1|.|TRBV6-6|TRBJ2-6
TGTGCCAGCAGGAGGACAGGCCGCTCTGGGGCCAACGTCCTGACTTTC
CASRRTGRSGANVLTF
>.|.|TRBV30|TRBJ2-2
TGTGCCGCCAATAGGCGAGGGATCGGGGAGCTGTTTTTT
CAANRRGIGELFF
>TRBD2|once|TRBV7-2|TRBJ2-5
TGTGCCAGCAGCCTAGTTAGCGGGAGGGCCGGGGAGACCCAGTACTTC
CASSLVSGRAGETQYF
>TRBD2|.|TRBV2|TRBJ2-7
TGTGCCAGCAGTTCTCGGGGACTAGCGGGTTACGAGCAGTACTTC
CASSSRGLAGYEQYF
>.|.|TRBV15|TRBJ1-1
TGTGCCACCAGCAGAACGGGGGGGAAGGGAGCTTTCTTT
CATSRTGGKGAFF
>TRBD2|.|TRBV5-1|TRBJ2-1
TGCGCCAGCAGCTGGGTTACTAGCGGGGGAGGAAATGAGCAGTTCTTC
CASSWVTSGGGNEQFF
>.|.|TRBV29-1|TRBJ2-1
TGCAGCGTTGAAACTGAATCGAGCCCCTTCTACAATGAGCAGTTCTTC
CSVETESSPFYNEQFF